A selection of T cell receptor beta chains follows, all from one sample in a study of blood T cell repertoires in COVID-19. TCRdb's table, derived via immunoSEQ multiplex PCR, lists solely in-frame clones and lacks some. The table shows more than 95,000 clones, with over 75% occurring only once. Input material: peripheral blood. All receptors derive from a human donor with active COVID-19. The donor label of this sample is uncertain. Each CDR3 is given with its conserved first and last residue. Fields, in order: J gene, V gene, clone size, D gene, CDR3 DNA, CDR3 protein. The D gene is left open where the match is weak. Clone size appears in some rows only: once, few, many, or a class for an expanded clone.

TRBJ1-2,TRBV6-6,NA,NA,TGTGCCAGCAGTTACTCGACTGGCAACTATGGCTACACCTTC,CASSYSTGNYGYTF
TRBJ1-2,TRBV18,NA,NA,TGTGCCAGCTCCCCTAAGAGAGCTAACTATGGCTACACCTTC,CASSPKRANYGYTF
TRBJ1-4,TRBV24-1,NA,TRBD1,TGTGCCACCAGACCTGGACAGGGACTGATCCCTTCGGATACAACTAATGAAAAACTGTTTTTT,CATRPGQGLIPSDTTNEKLFF
TRBJ2-7,TRBV2,NA,TRBD1,TGTGCCAGCACCCTGGGACAGGGATCCTACGAGCAGTACTTC,CASTLGQGSYEQYF
TRBJ2-3,TRBV18,NA,NA,TGTGCCAGCTCACCATCTTCTCGCACAGATACGCAGTATTTT,CASSPSSRTDTQYF
TRBJ1-6,TRBV27,NA,NA,TGTGCCAGCAAGGGGGGGCTTCCGAATTCACCCCTCCACTTT,CASKGGLPNSPLHF
TRBJ1-4,TRBV19,NA,TRBD1,TGTGCCAGTAGCAGACGACAGGGGTCAACTAATGAAAAACTGTTTTTT,CASSRRQGSTNEKLFF
TRBJ1-2,TRBV7-9,NA,TRBD1,TGTGCCAGCAGCTTCGGTACAGGGGCCCAACTCTATGGCTACACCTTC,CASSFGTGAQLYGYTF
TRBJ2-3,TRBV5-4,NA,NA,TGTGCCAGCAGCTCGGTGGGGGCAGCTTTCACAGATACGCAGTATTTT,CASSSVGAAFTDTQYF
TRBJ2-7,TRBV4-1,once,NA,TGCGCCAGCAGCCAACCAGGGTCCTCCTACGAGCAGTACTTC,CASSQPGSSYEQYF
TRBJ1-1,TRBV11-2,NA,NA,TGTGCCAGCAGCTTAGCTGGAGTGAACCCTGAAGCTTTCTTT,CASSLAGVNPEAFF
TRBJ2-3,TRBV28,NA,TRBD2,TGTGCCAGCAGGCTAGCGGGGGCCACAGATACGCAGTATTTT,CASRLAGATDTQYF
TRBJ2-7,TRBV5-1,NA,TRBD2,TGCGCCAGCAGCTCGGGGGGGCACGAGCAGTACTTC,CASSSGGHEQYF
TRBJ2-2,TRBV15,NA,NA,TGTGCCACCAGCAGAGGTACGGACACCGGGGAGCTGTTTTTT,CATSRGTDTGELFF
TRBJ2-7,TRBV4-1,NA,TRBD1,TGCGCCAGCAGCCAAGATCAGGGGGCCACCTACGAGCAGTACTTC,CASSQDQGATYEQYF
TRBJ2-1,TRBV7-8,once,TRBD2,TGTGCCAGCAGCTTAGCGATCGTTGGCGGGGGAGGGGTTGAGCAGTTCTTC,CASSLAIVGGGGVEQFF
TRBJ1-5,TRBV19,NA,NA,TGTGCCAGTAGTAGGGGCAGGGTCAGGCAGCCCCAGCATTTT,CASSRGRVRQPQHF
TRBJ2-1,TRBV5-1,NA,TRBD2,TGCGCCAGCAGCTATAGCGGGGCCCCGGAAAATGAGCAGTTCTTC,CASSYSGAPENEQFF
TRBJ1-3,TRBV6-5,NA,NA,TGTGCCAGCAGTACGGGGGAGGTACGAGGAAACACCATATATTTT,CASSTGEVRGNTIYF
TRBJ1-5,TRBV4-1,NA,NA,TGCGCCAGCAGCCAAGAGAGTTCCCCAAATCAGCCCCAGCATTTT,CASSQESSPNQPQHF
TRBJ1-2,TRBV5-1,NA,NA,TGCGCCAGCAGCCCCGACAGCAACTATGGCTACACCTTC,CASSPDSNYGYTF
TRBJ2-1,TRBV11-2,NA,TRBD1,TGTGCCAGCAGCACCTGGGGACAGGGAGGGCCACGGGATGAGCAGTTCTTC,CASSTWGQGGPRDEQFF
TRBJ1-1,TRBV6-5,NA,TRBD1,TGTGCCAGCAGTTCGGACAGGACGAACACTGAAGCTTTCTTT,CASSSDRTNTEAFF
TRBJ1-5,TRBV19,NA,TRBD1,TGTGCCAGTAGTGGGGGTGAGGGGGCTCATCAGCCCCAGCATTTT,CASSGGEGAHQPQHF
TRBJ1-2,TRBV7-9,NA,TRBD1,TGTGCCAGCAGCCCAGAGAGGACAGGCTATGGCTACACCTTC,CASSPERTGYGYTF
TRBJ1-6,TRBV28,NA,NA,TGTGCCAGCACCATGGATCAGGGCCTTAATTCACCCCTCCACTTT,CASTMDQGLNSPLHF
TRBJ2-1,TRBV5-4,NA,NA,TGTGCCAGCAGCCTCGGAGGTTTGGGCAATGAGCAGTTCTTC,CASSLGGLGNEQFF
TRBJ2-3,TRBV6-4,NA,NA,TGTGCCAGCAGTGCGGGGGGCCGCACAGATACGCAGTATTTT,CASSAGGRTDTQYF
TRBJ2-1,TRBV3-1/TRBV3-2,NA,TRBD2,TGTGCCAGCAGCTCCCGATTTCGCGGGGGGGCCGAAAATGAGCAGTTCTTC,CASSSRFRGGAENEQFF
TRBJ2-1,TRBV28,NA,TRBD2,TGTGCCAGCAGTTTATCAGCGGGGGGCTCAGACAATGAGCAGTTCTTC,CASSLSAGGSDNEQFF
TRBJ1-2,TRBV19,once,TRBD1,TGTGCCAGTAGTACTAAACAGGGGGCCACTAACTATGGCTACACCTTC,CASSTKQGATNYGYTF
TRBJ2-2,TRBV7-2,NA,TRBD1,TGTGCCAGCAGCTTAGCTACAGGGGGCACCGGGGAGCTGTTTTTT,CASSLATGGTGELFF
TRBJ2-3,TRBV7-6,once,TRBD2,TGTGCCAGCAGCTTAGGGGGTAGCGGGGGGCCAGGTACGCAGTATTTT,CASSLGGSGGPGTQYF
TRBJ2-1,TRBV19,NA,NA,TGTGCCAGTAGTATAGCCAGAGGACAGTTGTTCTTC,CASSIARGQLFF
TRBJ1-1,TRBV3-1/TRBV3-2,NA,TRBD1,TGTGCCAGCAGCCAAGGTAACCCGGGACAGGGGACTGAAGCTTTCTTT,CASSQGNPGQGTEAFF
TRBJ2-7,TRBV19,NA,TRBD1,TGTGCCAGTAGTATCCGACAGGGGGTAGACTACGAGCAGTACTTC,CASSIRQGVDYEQYF
TRBJ1-3,TRBV11-2,NA,NA,TGTGCCAGCAGCTTAGGATGGGGCGGTTCTGGAAACACCATATATTTT,CASSLGWGGSGNTIYF
TRBJ2-6,TRBV4-3,NA,TRBD2,TGCGCCAGCAGCCCTGGGACTAGCGGGGGGGCTGGGGCCAACGTCCTGACTTTC,CASSPGTSGGAGANVLTF
TRBJ1-2,TRBV10-1,few,TRBD1,TGCGCCAGCAGTGACCCCGGGACAGGGGTAGATGGCTACACCTTC,CASSDPGTGVDGYTF
TRBJ1-1,TRBV29-1,NA,TRBD1,TGCAGCGCCTGTGACGGGGGGACAGGGGTTGACACTGAAGCTTTCTTT,CSACDGGTGVDTEAFF
TRBJ2-3,TRBV4-2,NA,TRBD2,TGTGCCAGCAGCCAAGGAACCGGGACTAGCGGGGGGATCGGAGATACGCAGTATTTT,CASSQGTGTSGGIGDTQYF
TRBJ1-1,TRBV30,NA,NA,TGTGCCTGGAGTGTACAGGGGAACACTGAAGCTTTCTTT,CAWSVQGNTEAFF
TRBJ2-7,TRBV6-2/TRBV6-3,once,NA,TGTGCCAGCAGTTACAACAGGGAACACGAGCAGTACTTC,CASSYNREHEQYF
TRBJ2-5,TRBV5-1,few,NA,TGCGCCAGCAGCTTGGCGGGGGGCAGGCGGGAGACCCAGTACTTC,CASSLAGGRRETQYF
TRBJ2-7,TRBV27,NA,NA,TGTGCCAGCAGTTTCGAGGGAGCCGAGCAGTACTTC,CASSFEGAEQYF
TRBJ1-4,TRBV4-2,NA,TRBD1,TGTGCCAGCAGCCAAGCTCACAGGGGTGGTCTTAATGAAAAACTGTTTTTT,CASSQAHRGGLNEKLFF
TRBJ1-6,TRBV19,NA,TRBD1,TGTGCCAGTAGTATTGAGGGGGCGCGCTCACCCCTCCACTTT,CASSIEGARSPLHF